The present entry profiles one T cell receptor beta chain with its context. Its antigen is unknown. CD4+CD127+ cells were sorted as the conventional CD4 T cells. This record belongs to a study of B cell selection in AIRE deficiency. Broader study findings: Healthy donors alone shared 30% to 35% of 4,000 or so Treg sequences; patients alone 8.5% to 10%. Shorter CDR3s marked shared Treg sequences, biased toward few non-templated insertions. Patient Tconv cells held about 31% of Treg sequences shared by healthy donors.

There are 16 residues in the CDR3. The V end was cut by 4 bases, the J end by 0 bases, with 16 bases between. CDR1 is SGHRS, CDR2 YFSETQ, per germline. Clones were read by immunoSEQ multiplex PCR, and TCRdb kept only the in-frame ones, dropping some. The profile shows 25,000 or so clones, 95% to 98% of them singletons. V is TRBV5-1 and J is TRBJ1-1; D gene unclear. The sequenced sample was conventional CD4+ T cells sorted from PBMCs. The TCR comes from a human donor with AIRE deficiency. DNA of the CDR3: TGCGCCAGCAGCCCGATCGGTAAGCGGCTGAACACTGAAGCTTTCTTT. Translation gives CASSPIGKRLNTEAFF. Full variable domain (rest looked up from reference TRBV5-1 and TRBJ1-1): KAGVTQTPRYLIKTRGQQVTLSCSPISGHRSVSWYQQTPGQGLQFLFEYFSETQRNKGNFPGRFSGRQFSNSRSEMNVSTLELGDSALYLCASSPIGKRLNTEAFFGQGTRLTVV.